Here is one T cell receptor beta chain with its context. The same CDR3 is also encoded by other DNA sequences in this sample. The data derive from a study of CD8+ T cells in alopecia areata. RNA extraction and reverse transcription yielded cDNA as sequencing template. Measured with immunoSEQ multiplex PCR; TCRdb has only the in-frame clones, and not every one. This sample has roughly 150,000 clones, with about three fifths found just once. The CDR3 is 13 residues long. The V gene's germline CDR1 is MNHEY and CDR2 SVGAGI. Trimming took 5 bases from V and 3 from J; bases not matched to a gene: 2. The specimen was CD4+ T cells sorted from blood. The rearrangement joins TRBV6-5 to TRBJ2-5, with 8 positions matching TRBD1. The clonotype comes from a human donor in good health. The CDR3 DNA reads TGTGCCAGCAGTAGGACAGGGAAAGAGACCCAGTACTTC. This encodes CASSRTGKETQYF.